The clone carrying this T cell receptor beta chain was observed at least ten times. Its target is unknown. The data are from a study of early T cells in non-severe SARS-CoV-2 infection. Study information: Sequencing targeted bulk RNA from unsorted whole blood, leaving chains unpaired.

The protocol attached unique molecular identifiers to individual cDNA molecules. TCRdb reanalysed the 5' RACE reads using MiXCR and keeps one entry per CDR3 protein. In the table there are approximately 100,000 distinct CDR3 sequences, 14% of which are singletons. Germline V gene data show CDR1 as SGHVS and CDR2 as FNYEAQ. V shed 5 bases and J shed 0 bases, with 14 bases lying between them. This CDR3 is built from 15 residues. Overall study results and limits: Matching against VDJdb likely underestimated virus-specific expansions, favoring anti-spike CD8.

The sequenced sample was whole blood. The source is an adult who was a healthcare worker with PCR-confirmed SARS-CoV-2 infection or an uninfected control (not recorded which). J is TRBJ2-7 and V is TRBV7-6, with D possibly TRBD1 on 5 matching bases. Written as DNA, the CDR3 is TGTGCCAGCAGCCAGACAGTCGCCCCCTCCTACGAGCAGTACTTC. Translating gives CASSQTVAPSYEQYF. The full variable domain, its missing parts supplied by reference TRBV7-6 and TRBJ2-7, is GAGVSQSPRYKVTKRGQDVALRCDPISGHVSLYWYRQALGQGPEFLTYFNYEAQQDKSGLPNDRFSAERPEGSISTLTIQRTEQRDSAMYRCASSQTVAPSYEQYFGPGTRLTVT.